This T cell receptor (beta chain) was sequenced in a study of blood T cell repertoires in COVID-19 (TCRdb year 2020). About the full investigation: Samples from collaborators originated in the United States, Italy and Spain and spanned both the acute and convalescent phases of COVID-19. The dataset comprised deeply sampled blood TCRbeta repertoires from subjects exposed to, actively infected with, or recovered from COVID-19. The prospective study material was composed of cDNA or gDNA derived from T cells, B-cell-depleted T cells, or PBMCs. Where available, HLA class I and class II types were obtained from metadata supplied by the sample provider rather than from assay-based typing. Sample metadata almost always included a de-identified subject ID, COVID-19 status, age in years and sex. Samples were obtained from the ongoing ImmuneRACE study (first 160 participants) and from about 1,300 subjects provided by 6 global collaborators. The repertoires were made available in a free public database intended to serve as a resource for research on the immune response to SARS-CoV-2.

The immunoSEQ Assay, a bias-controlled multiplex PCR, was used to amplify TCRbeta CDR3 regions from genomic DNA. In the authors' own workflow: The number of nucleated cells in each sample was estimated by amplification of reference gene primers within the assay. To quantify the absolute abundance of each unique TCRbeta CDR3 rearrangement, sequence reads were collapsed and filtered. For each sample, productive Simpson clonality was calculated by taking the square root of Simpson's diversity index across productive rearrangements. Entries here come from immuneACCESS through TCRdb and include only in-frame sequences with V and J called. Some clones fail to appear in such tables; in the studies checked, an unresolved V gene covers under half of the shortfall, and the cause of the remainder is unknown. D and trimming were read from the DNA, whereas the V and J calls and clone size are those reported in that table. The sample contains fewer than 300,000 clones, about nine tenths of them found a single time. The top ten clones comprise around 10% of the sample.

One collaborating source in Seattle enrolled patients while the patients were actively infected and followed the patients over time throughout the course of disease. Each collaborating institution followed its own protocols to collect whole blood in K2EDTA tubes. Collaborator samples were shipped for TCRbeta analysis as frozen whole blood, isolated PBMCs, or DNA extracted from either sample type. V is shortened by 4 bases, J by 2 bases, and the region joining them spans 13 bases. Including cysteine and phenylalanine, the CDR3 has 14 amino acids. Only the CDR3 DNA is retained, 42 bases long and in frame from the first base. Taken from the germline V gene, the CDR1 and CDR2 loops are SGHRS and YFSETQ. The paper as a whole reports these results and caveats: The amount of clinical and demographic metadata varied by source and participant and was provided uncurated.

Note on this clone: This receptor's antigen is unknown. Within one base of it there is no much larger clone, and no base qualities were kept.

Sequencing was performed on peripheral blood. Rearrangement joined TRBV5-1 to TRBJ2-7; the D segment could be TRBD1, given 5 matching bases. The clonotype originates from a man between 50 and 59 years old with COVID-19, enrolled during active disease. DNA sequence: TGCGCCAGCAGCCTACCGGCAGGGCCCTACGAGCAGTACTTC. Protein translation: CASSLPAGPYEQYF.